This T cell receptor (beta chain) was captured in a study of blood T cells in healthy people across ages. Regarding the study as a whole: Bulk PBMC profiling left naive and antigen-experienced comparisons inconclusive.

The germline V and J ends were trimmed by 5 bases and 5 bases, with 11 bases remaining between them. The CDR3 consists of 13 residues. Germline CDR1 reads MNHEY; CDR2 reads SMNVEV (reference sequence). About this clonotype: Its antigen is still unknown.

Then a second PCR, running about 6 to 12 cycles, was carried out with a sample-barcoded 5' primer and a J-beta primer mix. Every single cDNA molecule received a tag from a template-switch adaptor with 12 random nucleotides. Each single sample gave us at least 2.5 million CDR3-containing paired-end reads. One entry per CDR3 protein, called by TCRdb with MiXCR from the 5' RACE reads. Altogether roughly 1.5 million distinct CDR3 sequences are present, 42% being singletons, with the ten largest covering approximately 4%. Sample: blood. The genes are TRBV27 and TRBJ2-3; D is ambiguous. This clonotype was sampled from a woman under 30 in good health. In DNA form, the CDR3 reads TGTGCCAGCAGTCCTGATGATAAAGATACGCAGTATTTT. It translates to CASSPDDKDTQYF.